This TCR beta chain emerged from a study of control samples from healthy donors and cancer patients. The assay was immunoSEQ multiplex PCR, and TCRdb's table has in-frame clones only and misses some. Among 150,000 to 200,000 clones listed, around 87% were seen once. As regards this clone: The sample carries other DNA sequences with the same CDR3.

The V and J ends lost 0 bases and 2 bases respectively, with 2 bases between them. The CDR3 covers 13 residues. CDR1 and CDR2 (germline): SGHRS, YFSETQ. The chain employs TRBV5-1 and TRBJ1-4; the D is unclear. The sample consisted of blood. The receptor comes from a woman between 45 and 65 years old in good health. The CDR3 reads CASSLATNEKLFF. CDR3 nucleotides: TGCGCCAGCAGCTTGGCCACTAATGAAAAACTGTTTTTT.